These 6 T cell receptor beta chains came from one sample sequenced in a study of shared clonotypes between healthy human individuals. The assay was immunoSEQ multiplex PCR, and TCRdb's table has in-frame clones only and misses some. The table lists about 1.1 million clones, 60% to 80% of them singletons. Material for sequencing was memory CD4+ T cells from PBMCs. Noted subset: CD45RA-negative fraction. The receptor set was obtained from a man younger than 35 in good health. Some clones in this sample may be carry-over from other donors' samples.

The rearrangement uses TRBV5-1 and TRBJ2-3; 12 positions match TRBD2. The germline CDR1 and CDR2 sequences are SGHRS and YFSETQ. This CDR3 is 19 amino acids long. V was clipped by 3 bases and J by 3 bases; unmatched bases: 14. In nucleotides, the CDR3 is TGCGCCAGCAGCTCCGGGGTTTTACTAGCGGGAGGTCGGACAGATACGCAGTATTTT. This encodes CASSSGVLLAGGRTDTQYF.

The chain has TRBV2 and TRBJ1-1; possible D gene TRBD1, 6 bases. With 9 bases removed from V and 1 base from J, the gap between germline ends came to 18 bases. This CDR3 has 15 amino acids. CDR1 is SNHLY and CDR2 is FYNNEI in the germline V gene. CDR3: CASRFRGVGNTEAFF. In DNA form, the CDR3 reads TGTGCCAGTCGATTTAGGGGGGTGGGGAACACTGAAGCTTTCTTT.

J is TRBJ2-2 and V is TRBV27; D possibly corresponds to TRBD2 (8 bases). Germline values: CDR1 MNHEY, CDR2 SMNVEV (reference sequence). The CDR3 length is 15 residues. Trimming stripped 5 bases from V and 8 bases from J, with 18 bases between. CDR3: CASSRGGAGQGELFF. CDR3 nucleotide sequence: TGTGCCAGCAGTCGGGGGGGAGCGGGACAGGGGGAGCTGTTTTTT.

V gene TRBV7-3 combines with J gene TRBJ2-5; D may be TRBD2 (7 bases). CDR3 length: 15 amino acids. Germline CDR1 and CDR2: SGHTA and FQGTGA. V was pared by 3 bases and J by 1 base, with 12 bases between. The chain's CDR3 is CASSFVAGAQETQYF. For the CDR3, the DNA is TGTGCCAGCAGCTTTGTTGCGGGGGCCCAAGAGACCCAGTACTTC.

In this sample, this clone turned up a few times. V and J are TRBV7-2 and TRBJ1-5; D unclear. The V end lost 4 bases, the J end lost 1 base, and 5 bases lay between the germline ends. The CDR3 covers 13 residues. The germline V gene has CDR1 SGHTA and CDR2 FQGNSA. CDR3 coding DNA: TGTGCCAGCAGCTCGACGAGCAATCAGCCCCAGCATTTT. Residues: CASSSTSNQPQHF.

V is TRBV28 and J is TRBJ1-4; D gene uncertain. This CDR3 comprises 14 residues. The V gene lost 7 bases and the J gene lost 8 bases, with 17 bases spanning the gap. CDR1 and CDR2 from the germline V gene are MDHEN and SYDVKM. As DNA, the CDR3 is TGTGCCAGCACTGACGACCCTCTGGGGGAAAAACTGTTTTTT. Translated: CASTDDPLGEKLFF.